Sequencing of this T cell receptor (beta chain) was carried out in a study of T-cell reconstitution after alpha-beta-depleted transplantation in children. Only a few counts were recorded for this clonotype. The antigen is unknown. Using unique molecular identifiers, the investigators prepared the TCRbeta library. TCRdb re-called the PCR reads through MiXCR, storing one row per CDR3 protein. The sample lists 250,000 to 400,000 distinct CDR3 sequences; roughly 21% were seen once. CDR1 LNHDA and CDR2 SQIVND come from the germline V gene (reference sequence). The CDR3 totals 12 residues. The V and J ends lost 7 bases and 4 bases respectively, with 8 bases between them. Study-level findings and limits: Counts and diversity of T cells one year after transplant came mostly from newly produced T cells. Several patients had high TCRbeta diversity at day 60; it came from surviving recipient T cells and thymic progenitors. Where alpha-beta T cells came from about two months after transplant was reportedly several hundred expanded graft clones.

This TCR derives from a male patient younger than 18 who had a stem cell transplant for acute lymphoblastic leukemia, so the T cells may come from the graft donor. The chain combines TRBV19 with TRBJ1-5; D remains ambiguous. The source was PBMCs, mostly from graft donor cells, collected 180 days after TCRalphabeta/CD19-depleted stem cell transplant. The CDR3 nucleotides are TGTGCCAGTAAAACCGGTAATCAGCCCCAGCATTTT. This sequence encodes CASKTGNQPQHF.